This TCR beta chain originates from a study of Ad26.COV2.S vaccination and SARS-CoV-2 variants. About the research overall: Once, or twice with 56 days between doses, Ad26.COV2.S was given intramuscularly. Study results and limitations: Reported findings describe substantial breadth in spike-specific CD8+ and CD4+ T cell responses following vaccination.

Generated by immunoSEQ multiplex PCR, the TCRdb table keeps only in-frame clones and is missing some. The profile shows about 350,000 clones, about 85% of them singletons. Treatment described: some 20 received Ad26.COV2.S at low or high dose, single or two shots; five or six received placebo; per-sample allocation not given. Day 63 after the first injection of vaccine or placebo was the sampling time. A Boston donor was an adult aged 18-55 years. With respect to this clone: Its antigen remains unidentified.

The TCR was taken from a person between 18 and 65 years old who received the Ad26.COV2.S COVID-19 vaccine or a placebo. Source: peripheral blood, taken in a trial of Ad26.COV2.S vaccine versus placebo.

Written as DNA, the CDR3 is TGTGCCAGTAAGAACCCCGGGACGCCTAGCTCCTACAATGAGCAGTTCTTC. This sequence encodes CASKNPGTPSSYNEQFF. J is TRBJ2-1 and V is TRBV19; tentatively, D is TRBD1 or TRBD2 (5 bases each). The germline CDR1 and CDR2 sequences are LNHDA and SQIVND (reference sequence). This CDR3 is 17 amino acids long. Trimming shortened V by 7 bases and J by 0 bases, and 19 bases separated the two germline ends.